The following is a TCR beta chain sequence with its context. This sequence may be a read error, since a much larger clone differs from it by one base. The CDR3 length is 15 residues. The germline V gene has CDR1 MDHEN and CDR2 SYDVKM. The V and J ends lost 10 bases and 2 bases, in that order; junction bases with no gene match: 11. Molecular barcoded adaptors covering alpha/delta and beta/gamma chains were used on roughly 400 ng RNA. A single record per CDR3 protein comes from TCRdb applying MiXCR to the reads. The data show 85,000 to 100,000 distinct CDR3 sequences, roughly a fifth seen once. The data are from a study of read filtering for tumor transcriptome and immune sequencing. About the research overall: The cohort had some 16 men and more than 11 women aged about 45 to 80, mean about 66 years.

This TCR was sampled from a donor aged 40 or older with multiple myeloma. The chain has TRBV28 and TRBJ2-7, with 10 bases aligning to TRBD2. The sequenced material came from a population of CD138-negative cells sorted from bone marrow. CDR3 DNA sequence: TGTGCCACTTCGGGTAGCGGGGGGATTACCTACGAGCAGTACTTC. It encodes CATSGSGGITYEQYF.